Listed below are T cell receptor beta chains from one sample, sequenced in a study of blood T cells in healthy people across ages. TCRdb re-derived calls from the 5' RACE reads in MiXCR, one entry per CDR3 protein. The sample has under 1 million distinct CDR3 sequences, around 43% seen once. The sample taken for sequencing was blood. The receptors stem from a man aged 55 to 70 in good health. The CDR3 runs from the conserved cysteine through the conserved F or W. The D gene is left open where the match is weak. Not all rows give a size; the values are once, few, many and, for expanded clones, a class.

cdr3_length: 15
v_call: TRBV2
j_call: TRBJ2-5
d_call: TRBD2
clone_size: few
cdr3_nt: TGTGCCAGCAGTGAAAGAGGACTAGCCCAAGAGACCCAGTACTTC
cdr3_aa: CASSERGLAQETQYF

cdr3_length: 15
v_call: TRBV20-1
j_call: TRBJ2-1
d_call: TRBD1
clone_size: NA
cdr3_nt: TGCAGTGCTAGATTTACAGGGGGCGCTCACAATGAGCAGTTCTTC
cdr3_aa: CSARFTGGAHNEQFF

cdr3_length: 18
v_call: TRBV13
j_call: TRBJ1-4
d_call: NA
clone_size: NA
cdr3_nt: TGTGCCAGCAGCTTAGCCCCGACATCCGGTAGGGGTAGTGAAAAACTGTTTTTT
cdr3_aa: CASSLAPTSGRGSEKLFF

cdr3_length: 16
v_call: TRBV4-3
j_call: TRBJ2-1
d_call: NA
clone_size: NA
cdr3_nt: TGCGCCAGCAGCCGTAGGGGTCGGGGCCCCTACAATGAGCAGTTCTTC
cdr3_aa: CASSRRGRGPYNEQFF

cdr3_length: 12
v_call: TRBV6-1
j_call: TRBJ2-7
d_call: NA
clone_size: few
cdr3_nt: TGTGCCAGCAGTGAAGCTCCTTACGAGCAGTACTTC
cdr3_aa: CASSEAPYEQYF

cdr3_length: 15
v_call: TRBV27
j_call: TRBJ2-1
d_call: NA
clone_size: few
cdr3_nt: TGTGCCAGCAGTTTACGGGGCTCGCAATACAATGAGCAGTTCTTC
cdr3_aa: CASSLRGSQYNEQFF

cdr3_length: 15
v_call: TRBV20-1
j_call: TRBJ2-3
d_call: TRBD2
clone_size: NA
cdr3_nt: TGCAGTGCTAGGGGGACTAGCGGAACCACAGATACGCAGTATTTT
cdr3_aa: CSARGTSGTTDTQYF

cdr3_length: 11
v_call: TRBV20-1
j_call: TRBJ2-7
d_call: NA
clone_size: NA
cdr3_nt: TGCAGTGCTCTACAATCCTACGAGCAGTACTTC
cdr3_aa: CSALQSYEQYF

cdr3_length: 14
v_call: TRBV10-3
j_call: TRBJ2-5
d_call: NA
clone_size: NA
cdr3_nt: TGTGCCATCAGTGATGGCGGGGGCCCAGCTAAGCAGTACTTC
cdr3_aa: CAISDGGGPAKQYF

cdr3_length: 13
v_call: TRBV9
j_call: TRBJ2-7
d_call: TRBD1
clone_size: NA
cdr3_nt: TGTGCCAGCAGCGTAGGAGGCGGGACAGGGCAGTACTTC
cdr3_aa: CASSVGGGTGQYF

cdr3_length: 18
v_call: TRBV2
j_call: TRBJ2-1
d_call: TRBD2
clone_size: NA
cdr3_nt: TGTGCCAGCAGCGCTGGGGGGGGGCTAGCGGGGTTCTACAATGAGCAGTTCTTC
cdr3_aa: CASSAGGGLAGFYNEQFF

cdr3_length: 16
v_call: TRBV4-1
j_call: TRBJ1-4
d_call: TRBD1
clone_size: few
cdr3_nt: TGCGCCAGCAGCCAAGATCAGGGGGGACGGGGAGAAAAACTGTTTTTT
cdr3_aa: CASSQDQGGRGEKLFF

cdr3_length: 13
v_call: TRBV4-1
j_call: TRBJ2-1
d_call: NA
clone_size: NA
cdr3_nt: TGCGCCAGCAGCCAACCCGACCAGGGGACCCAGTTCTTC
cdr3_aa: CASSQPDQGTQFF

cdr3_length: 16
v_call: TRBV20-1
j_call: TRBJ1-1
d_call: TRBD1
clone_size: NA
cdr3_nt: TGCAGTGCTAGGCCAGGCCGACAGGGGAAGAACACTGAAGCTTTCTTT
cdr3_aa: CSARPGRQGKNTEAFF

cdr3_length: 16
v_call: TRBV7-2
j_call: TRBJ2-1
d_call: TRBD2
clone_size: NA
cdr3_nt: TGTGCCAGCAGCTCTTCAGTAGCGGGGATCTACAATGAGCAGTTCTTC
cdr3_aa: CASSSSVAGIYNEQFF

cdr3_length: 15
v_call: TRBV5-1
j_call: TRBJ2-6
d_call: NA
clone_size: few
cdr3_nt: TGCGCCAGCAGCTTCGACGGCTCTGGGGCCAACGTCCTGACTTTC
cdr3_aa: CASSFDGSGANVLTF

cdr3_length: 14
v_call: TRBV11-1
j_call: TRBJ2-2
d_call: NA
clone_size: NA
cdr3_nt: TGTGCCAACAGTGCCGACAGAGCAACCGGGGAGCTGTTTTTT
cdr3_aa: CANSADRATGELFF

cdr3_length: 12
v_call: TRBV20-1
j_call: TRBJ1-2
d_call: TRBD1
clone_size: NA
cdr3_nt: TGCAGTGCTCCTACGACAGGGGAAGGCTACACCTTC
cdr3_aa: CSAPTTGEGYTF

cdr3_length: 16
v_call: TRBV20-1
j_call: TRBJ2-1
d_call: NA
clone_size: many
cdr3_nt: TGCAGTGCTCTTCATAAAGGACGGATGCAGTACAATGAGCAGTTCTTC
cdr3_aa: CSALHKGRMQYNEQFF

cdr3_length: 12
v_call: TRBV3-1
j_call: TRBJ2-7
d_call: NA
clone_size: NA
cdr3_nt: TGTGCCAGCGGGGGGCATAGGTTCGAGCAGTACTTC
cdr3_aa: CASGGHRFEQYF

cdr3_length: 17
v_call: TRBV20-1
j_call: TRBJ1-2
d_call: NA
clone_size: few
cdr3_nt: TGCAGTGCTAGTCCACCGGCCGGAATCCGGAAAGCCTATGGCTACACCTTC
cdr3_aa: CSASPPAGIRKAYGYTF

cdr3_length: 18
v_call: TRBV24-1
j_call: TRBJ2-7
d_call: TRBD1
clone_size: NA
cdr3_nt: TGTGCCACCAGTGATTTGCGCGGGTCGGGACAGGTAACCTACGAGCAGTACTTC
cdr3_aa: CATSDLRGSGQVTYEQYF

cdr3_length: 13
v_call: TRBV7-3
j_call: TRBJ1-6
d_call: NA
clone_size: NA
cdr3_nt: TGTGCCAGCAGCCCCACGACCAATTCACCCCTCCACTTT
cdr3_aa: CASSPTTNSPLHF

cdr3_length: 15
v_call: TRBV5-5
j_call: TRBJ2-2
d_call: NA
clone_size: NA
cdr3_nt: TGTGCCAGCAGCTTTGAGGATAGGATGTCCGGGGAGCTGTTTTTT
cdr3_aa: CASSFEDRMSGELFF

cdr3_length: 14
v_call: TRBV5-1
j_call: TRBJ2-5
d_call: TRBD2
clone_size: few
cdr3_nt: TGCGCCAGCAGCTTTGCAGCGGGACAAGAGACCCAGTACTTC
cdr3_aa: CASSFAAGQETQYF

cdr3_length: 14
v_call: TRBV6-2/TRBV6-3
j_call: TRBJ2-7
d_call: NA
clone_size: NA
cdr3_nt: TGTGCCAGCAGTTACACCTACAGGGACAACGAGCAGTACTTC
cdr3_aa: CASSYTYRDNEQYF

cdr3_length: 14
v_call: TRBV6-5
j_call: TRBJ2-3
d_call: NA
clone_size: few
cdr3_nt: TGTGCCAGCAGTTACTCGAGGCAGGCACCCACGCAGTATTTT
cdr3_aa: CASSYSRQAPTQYF

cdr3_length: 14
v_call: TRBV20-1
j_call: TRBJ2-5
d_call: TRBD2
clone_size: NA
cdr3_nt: TGCAGTGCTAGAGTAAACAGCCGGGAGGCGGCCCAGTACTTC
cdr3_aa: CSARVNSREAAQYF

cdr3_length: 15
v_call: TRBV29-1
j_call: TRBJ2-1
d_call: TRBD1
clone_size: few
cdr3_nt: TGCAGCGCTCGAAAAGGGGACAGGATGTACAATGAGCAGTTCTTC
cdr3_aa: CSARKGDRMYNEQFF

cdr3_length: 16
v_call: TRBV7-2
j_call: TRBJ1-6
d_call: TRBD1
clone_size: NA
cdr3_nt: TGTGCCAGCAGCTCCGACAGGGTGGCCTATAATTCACCCCTCCACTTT
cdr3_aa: CASSSDRVAYNSPLHF

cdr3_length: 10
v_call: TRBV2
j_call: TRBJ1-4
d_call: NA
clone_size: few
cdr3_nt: TGTGCCACTGGTGGAGAAAAACTGTTTTTT
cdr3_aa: CATGGEKLFF

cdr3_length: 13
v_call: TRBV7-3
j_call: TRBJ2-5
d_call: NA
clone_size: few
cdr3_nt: TGTGCCAGCAGCTTCTATCTAGGAGAGACCCAGTACTTC
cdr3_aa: CASSFYLGETQYF

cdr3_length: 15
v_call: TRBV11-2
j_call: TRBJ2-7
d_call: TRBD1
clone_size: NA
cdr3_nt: TGTGCCAGCAGCCGCCCAGGGACAGAAGTACGAGGGCAGTACTTC
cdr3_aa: CASSRPGTEVRGQYF

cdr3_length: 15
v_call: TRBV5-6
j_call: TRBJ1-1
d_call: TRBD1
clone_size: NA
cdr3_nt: TGTGCCAGCAGCTACTACAGGGGGGGTACCGGTGCAGCTTTCTTT
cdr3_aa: CASSYYRGGTGAAFF

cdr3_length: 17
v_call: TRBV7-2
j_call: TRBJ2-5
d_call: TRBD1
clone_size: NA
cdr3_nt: TGTGCCAGCAGCTTAGTTGTTAGGACAGGGGAAGGGGAGACCCAGTACTTC
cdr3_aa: CASSLVVRTGEGETQYF

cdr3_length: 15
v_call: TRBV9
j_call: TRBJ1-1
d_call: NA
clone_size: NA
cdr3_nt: TGTGCCAGCAGCCCTTTACAGGGTTCAAACACTGAAGCTTTCTTT
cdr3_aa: CASSPLQGSNTEAFF

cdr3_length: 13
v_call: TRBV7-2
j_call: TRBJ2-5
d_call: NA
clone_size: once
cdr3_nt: TGTGCCAGCACGCTAAACAGACAAGAGACCCAGTACTTC
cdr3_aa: CASTLNRQETQYF

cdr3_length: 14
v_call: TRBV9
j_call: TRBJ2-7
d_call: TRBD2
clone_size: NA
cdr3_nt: TGTGCCAGCAGCGTAGAACTAGCGCACAATGAGCAGTACTTC
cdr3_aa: CASSVELAHNEQYF

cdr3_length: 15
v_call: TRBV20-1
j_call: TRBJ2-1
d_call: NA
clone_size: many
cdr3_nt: TGCAGTGCTAGAGAGCGGGTTTACACCGGCAATGAGCAGTTCTTC
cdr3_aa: CSARERVYTGNEQFF

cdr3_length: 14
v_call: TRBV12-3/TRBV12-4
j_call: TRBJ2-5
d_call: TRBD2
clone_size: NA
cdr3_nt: TGTGCCAGCAGAACGACTAGCGGGGCGGAGACCCAGTACTTC
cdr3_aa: CASRTTSGAETQYF

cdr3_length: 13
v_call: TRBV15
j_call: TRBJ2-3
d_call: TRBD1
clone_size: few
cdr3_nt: TGTGCCACCGCGAGGGGGCTGGCAGATACGCAGTATTTT
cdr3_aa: CATARGLADTQYF

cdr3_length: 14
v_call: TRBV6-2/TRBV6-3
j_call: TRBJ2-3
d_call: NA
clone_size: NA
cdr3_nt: TGTGCCAGCAGTCCCTTCACAGGGATAGATACGCAGTATTTT
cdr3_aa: CASSPFTGIDTQYF

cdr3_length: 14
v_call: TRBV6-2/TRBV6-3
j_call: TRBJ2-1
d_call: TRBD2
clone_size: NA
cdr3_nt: TGTGCCAGCAGGACTAGCGGGGATATCGAGACCCAGTTCTTC
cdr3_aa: CASRTSGDIETQFF

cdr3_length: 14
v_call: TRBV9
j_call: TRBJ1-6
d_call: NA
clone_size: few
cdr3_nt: TGTGCCAGCAGCTTCCGGACCGATAATTCACCCCTCCACTTT
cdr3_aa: CASSFRTDNSPLHF

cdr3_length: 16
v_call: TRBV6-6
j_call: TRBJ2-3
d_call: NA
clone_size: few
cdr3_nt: TGTGCCAGCAGTTACTCTATGAGTACAGGCACAGATACGCAGTATTTT
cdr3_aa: CASSYSMSTGTDTQYF